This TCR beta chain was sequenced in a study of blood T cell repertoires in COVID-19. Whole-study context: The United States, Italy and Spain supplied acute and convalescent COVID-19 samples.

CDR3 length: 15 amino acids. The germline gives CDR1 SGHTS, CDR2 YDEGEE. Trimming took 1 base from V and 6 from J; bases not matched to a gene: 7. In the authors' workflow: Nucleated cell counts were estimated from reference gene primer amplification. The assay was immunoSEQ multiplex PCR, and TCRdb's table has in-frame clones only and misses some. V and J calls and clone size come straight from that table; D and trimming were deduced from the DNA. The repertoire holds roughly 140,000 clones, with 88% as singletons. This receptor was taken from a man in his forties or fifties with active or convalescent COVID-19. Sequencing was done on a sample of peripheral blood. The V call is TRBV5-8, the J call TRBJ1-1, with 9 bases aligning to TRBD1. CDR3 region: CASSLPGQGWPEAFF. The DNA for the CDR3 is TGTGCCAGCAGCTTGCCAGGACAGGGGTGGCCTGAAGCTTTCTTT.